One and the same sample provided the 21 T cell receptor beta chains below, sequenced in a study of blood T cell repertoires in COVID-19. Generated by immunoSEQ multiplex PCR, the TCRdb table keeps only in-frame clones and is missing some. Of approximately 81,000 clones listed, around 80% are singletons. Sequenced: peripheral blood. Source of these receptors: a human donor in a cohort sampled during active COVID-19.

The chain uses TRBV5-4 and TRBJ1-4, with 7 bases matching TRBD1. V lost 3 bases and J lost 8; bases outside the gene matches: 4. The length of the CDR3 is 13 residues. Per germline, CDR1 SGHNT and CDR2 YYREEE (reference sequence). CDR3 in DNA: TGTGCCAGCAGCTGGGGACAGAGCGAAAAACTGTTTTTT. Protein sequence: CASSWGQSEKLFF.

J is TRBJ1-6 and V is TRBV28; maybe TRBD1 (5 bases). Germline V gene data show CDR1 as MDHEN and CDR2 as SYDVKM. Trimming pared 5 bases from V and 7 bases from J, leaving 18 bases between. The CDR3 extends over 16 amino acids. For the CDR3, the DNA is TGTGCCAGCAGTCCCGGGGGAGGGAATAGGAATTCACCCCTCCACTTT. Residues: CASSPGGGNRNSPLHF.

V usage is TRBV6-5 and J usage is TRBJ2-7; TRBD1 is a possible D gene (5 bases). The germline V gene has CDR1 MNHEY and CDR2 SVGAGI. This CDR3 contains 14 residues. Trimming pared 6 bases from V and 4 bases from J, leaving 16 bases between. CDR3 region: CASSLARVFYEQYF. The CDR3 DNA reads TGTGCCAGCAGCCTGGCCAGGGTCTTTTACGAGCAGTACTTC.

This clone has at least ten counts. V gene TRBV10-1 combines with J gene TRBJ1-1; D is possibly TRBD1 (5 bases). The CDR3 extends over 14 amino acids. V lost 2 bases to trimming and J lost 3 bases, with 10 bases between them. The V gene's germline CDR1 is WNHNN and CDR2 SYGVQD (reference sequence). CDR3: CASSEGRGYTEAFF. The DNA for the CDR3 is TGCGCCAGCAGTGAGGGGCGGGGGTACACTGAAGCTTTCTTT.

This rearrangement joins TRBV6-4 to TRBJ2-2; D perhaps matches TRBD2 (5 bases). Trimming removed 6 bases from V and 1 base from J, with 12 bases in between. Germline V lookup: CDR1 MRHNA, CDR2 SNTAGT. The CDR3 length is 15 residues. The CDR3 DNA is TGTGCCAGCAGACGAGAGGGCCGGAACACCGGGGAGCTGTTTTTT. It yields the protein CASRREGRNTGELFF.

The V and J genes are TRBV6-5 and TRBJ2-5, with D perhaps matching TRBD2 (5 bases). The CDR3 is made up of 14 amino acids. Trimming stripped 7 bases from V and 5 bases from J, with 17 bases between. Per germline, CDR1 MNHEY and CDR2 SVGAGI. For the CDR3, the DNA is TGTGCCAGCACCGAGACGCGGGCAAGGGAGACCCAGTACTTC. Encoded protein: CASTETRARETQYF.

This clone was observed a single time. Other DNA sequences in this sample translate to the same CDR3. The chain employs TRBV7-9 and TRBJ2-7; 9 nucleotides match TRBD2. V trimming: 6 bases; J trimming: 5 bases; junction bases outside the gene matches: 11. The CDR3 totals 15 residues. CDR1 and CDR2 (germline): SEHNR, FQNEAQ (reference sequence). CDR3 DNA sequence: TGTGCCAGCAGTTTACGGGGGACTAGCTCGGACGAGCAGTACTTC. Its protein is CASSLRGTSSDEQYF.

This chain links TRBV6-6 with TRBJ1-2, with D perhaps matching TRBD1 (5 bases). Per germline, CDR1 MNHNY and CDR2 SVGAGI (reference sequence). Trimming shortened V by 10 bases and J by 6 bases, and 18 bases separated the two germline ends. This CDR3 is built from 13 residues. Here the CDR3 reads CATRSGTHDGYTF. CDR3 coding DNA: TGTGCCACCAGATCCGGGACTCATGATGGCTACACCTTC.

V and J are TRBV7-2 and TRBJ2-1; 7 bases agree with TRBD1. CDR3 length equals 15 residues. CDR1 is SGHTA and CDR2 is FQGNSA in the germline V gene. The junction had 10 bases not matched to a gene; V was cut back by 1 base and J by 10 bases. Here the CDR3 reads CASSLGGGVSREQFF. CDR3 nucleotide sequence: TGTGCCAGCAGCTTAGGAGGGGGCGTTTCTCGGGAGCAGTTCTTC.

The chain's CDR3 is CASSLAGQGGNEQYF. The DNA of the CDR3 is TGTGCCAGCAGCTTAGCCGGACAGGGCGGGAACGAGCAGTACTTC. V is TRBV7-8 and J is TRBJ2-7; 8 bases are a match to TRBD1. Germline-derived CDR1 and CDR2 are SGHVS and FQNEAQ. The ends lost 0 bases at V and 5 bases at J; junction bases unmatched: 6. The CDR3 consists of 15 residues.

The chain carries TRBV7-2 and TRBJ2-1; 8 bases agree with TRBD2. Germline V gene lookup returns CDR1 SGHTA and CDR2 FQGNSA. V shed 2 bases, J shed 12 bases, and the junction held 9 bases outside the gene matches. This CDR3 has 14 residues. The CDR3 loop reads CASSLPAGGRGQFF. The CDR3 DNA follows: TGTGCCAGCAGCTTACCGGCGGGGGGCAGGGGGCAGTTCTTC.

CDR3 residues: CASSQLTSGGGTDTQYF. CDR3 DNA: TGTGCCAGCAGCCAATTAACTAGCGGGGGCGGCACAGATACGCAGTATTTT. The chain recombines TRBV4-2 with TRBJ2-3; 11 positions match TRBD2. With V trimmed by 2 bases and J by 1 base, 5 bases remained unmatched. This CDR3 spans 17 amino acids. Germline loops: CDR1 LGHNA, CDR2 YNFKEQ.

This sequence joins TRBV7-2 and TRBJ1-3, with TRBD1 matching 10 bases. From germline, CDR1 is SGHTA and CDR2 FQGNSA. This CDR3 is 16 amino acids long. Losses at the gene ends were 2 bases for V and 4 bases for J; bases not matched to a gene: 5. The CDR3 here is CASSLLGQGTGNTIYF. DNA of the CDR3: TGTGCCAGCAGCTTACTGGGACAGGGGACCGGAAACACCATATATTTT.

The V and J genes are TRBV3-1 (or the pseudogene TRBV3-2) and TRBJ1-3; D is perhaps TRBD1 (5 bases). This CDR3 contains 14 residues. V was shortened by 6 bases and J by 0 bases, with 9 bases between the two germline ends. Germline V lookup: CDR1 LGHDT, CDR2 YNNKEL (reference sequence). CDR3 nucleotides: TGTGCCAGCAGGCTGCAGGGCTCTGGAAACACCATATATTTT. The encoded protein is CASRLQGSGNTIYF.

This rearrangement joins TRBV30 to TRBJ2-4; a possible D gene is TRBD2 (5 bases). This CDR3 region has 14 residues. Germline CDR1 and CDR2: GTSNPN and SVGIG (reference sequence). V lost 0 bases and J 1 base, leaving 7 bases between the germline ends. The CDR3 coding sequence is TGTGCCTGGAGTGTAAGAGGGGCCAAAAACATTCAGTACTTC. This translates into CAWSVRGAKNIQYF.

The chain combines TRBV30 with TRBJ2-7, with D hard to call. The CDR3 runs to 13 residues. Trimming pared 5 bases from V and 5 bases from J, leaving 16 bases between. In germline, CDR1 is GTSNPN, CDR2 SVGIG (reference sequence). The CDR3 DNA reads TGTGCCTGGGACCGGGTTGTCGGTGACGAGCAGTACTTC. Its protein is CAWDRVVGDEQYF. Supplemented by reference TRBV30 and TRBJ2-7, the full variable domain reads SQTIHQWPATLVQPVGSPLSLECTVEGTSNPNLYWYRQAAGRGLQLLFYSVGIGQISSEVPQNLSASRPQDRQFILSSKKLLLSDSGFYLCAWDRVVGDEQYFGPGTRLTVT.

The rearrangement uses TRBV18 and TRBJ1-6; 7 bases are a match to TRBD1. The CDR3 has 14 residues. Germline V gene sequence: CDR1 KGHSH, CDR2 LQKENI. With 5 bases clipped from V and 10 bases from J, the junction kept 8 bases outside the gene matches. The CDR3 region has the DNA TGTGCCAGCTCAAACAGGGGAATGAAATCACCCCTCCACTTT. It translates to CASSNRGMKSPLHF.

The chain couples TRBV6-5 to TRBJ1-5; 7 bases align to TRBD1. This CDR3 has 16 amino acids. Germline values: CDR1 MNHEY, CDR2 SVGAGI. V gave up 0 bases and J gave up 1 base; unmatched junction bases: 3. The CDR3 coding sequence is TGTGCCAGCAGTTACTCAGGGGGCTCAAGCAATCAGCCCCAGCATTTT. Translation gives CASSYSGGSSNQPQHF.

The V call is TRBV6-1, the J call TRBJ2-1; the D gene is possibly TRBD2 (5 bases). The V end was cut by 4 bases, the J end by 0 bases, with 13 bases between. Germline loops: CDR1 MNHNS, CDR2 SASEGT. The CDR3 consists of 16 residues. CDR3 DNA: TGTGCCAGCAGTGCCCTAGCAGGTCACTCCTACAATGAGCAGTTCTTC. Protein: CASSALAGHSYNEQFF.

The rearrangement uses TRBV7-9 and TRBJ2-3; no reliable D call. Between the trimmed V and J ends, which lost 5 bases and 4 bases, there was a span of 4 bases. There are 11 residues in the CDR3. Germline V gives CDR1 SEHNR, CDR2 FQNEAQ (reference sequence). The CDR3 DNA follows: TGTGCCAGCAGCCCGGCAGATACGCAGTATTTT. It is translated as CASSPADTQYF.

This clone occurred once. The rearrangement joins TRBV2 to TRBJ1-6; no clear D gene. The CDR3 covers 15 residues. The germline V gene has CDR1 SNHLY and CDR2 FYNNEI. Trimming took off 4 bases at V and 6 bases at J, with 13 bases between the two ends. The CDR3 sequence is CASSAEGGSNSPLHF. The DNA for the CDR3 is TGTGCCAGCAGTGCAGAGGGAGGTTCTAATTCACCCCTCCACTTT.